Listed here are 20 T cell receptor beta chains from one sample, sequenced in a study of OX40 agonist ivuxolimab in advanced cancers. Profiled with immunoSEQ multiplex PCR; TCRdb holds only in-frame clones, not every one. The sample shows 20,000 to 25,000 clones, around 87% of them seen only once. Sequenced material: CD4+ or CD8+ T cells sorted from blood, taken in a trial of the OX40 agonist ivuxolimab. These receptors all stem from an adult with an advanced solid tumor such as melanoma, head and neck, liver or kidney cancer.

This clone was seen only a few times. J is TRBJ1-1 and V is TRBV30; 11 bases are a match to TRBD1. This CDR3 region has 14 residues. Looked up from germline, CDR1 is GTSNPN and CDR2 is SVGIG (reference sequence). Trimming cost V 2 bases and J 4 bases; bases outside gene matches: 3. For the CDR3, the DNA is TGTGCCTGGAGTTATGGGACAGGGGGCACTGAAGCTTTCTTT. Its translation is CAWSYGTGGTEAFF.

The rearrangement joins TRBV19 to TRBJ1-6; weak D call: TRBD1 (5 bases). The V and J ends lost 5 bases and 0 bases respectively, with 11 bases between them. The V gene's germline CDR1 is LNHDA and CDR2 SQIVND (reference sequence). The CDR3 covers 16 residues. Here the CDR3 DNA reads TGTGCCAGTAGTCACCACAGGAGCTCCTATAATTCACCCCTCCACTTT. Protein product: CASSHHRSSYNSPLHF.

This CDR3 is CASSAQEETQYF. The CDR3, as DNA: TGTGCCAGCAGTGCGCAGGAGGAGACCCAGTACTTC. V usage is TRBV2 and J usage is TRBJ2-5; unclear D gene. This CDR3 has 12 amino acids. The germline gives CDR1 SNHLY, CDR2 FYNNEI. Trimming removed 4 bases at V and 5 bases at J, with 8 bases between. The variable domain in full, with the rest retrieved from reference TRBV2 and TRBJ2-5, is EPEVTQTPSHQVTQMGQEVILRCVPISNHLYFYWYRQILGQKVEFLVSFYNNEISEKSEIFDDQFSVERPDGSNFTLKIRSTKLEDSAMYFCASSAQEETQYFGPGTRLLVL.

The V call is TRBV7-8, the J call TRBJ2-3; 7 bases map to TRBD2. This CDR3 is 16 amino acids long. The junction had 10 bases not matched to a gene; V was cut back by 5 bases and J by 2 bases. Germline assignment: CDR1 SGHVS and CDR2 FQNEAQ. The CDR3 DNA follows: TGTGCCAGCAGCGCTTATGGGAGGGGACTCACAGATACGCAGTATTTT. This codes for CASSAYGRGLTDTQYF. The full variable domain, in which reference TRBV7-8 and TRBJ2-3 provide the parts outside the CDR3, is GAGVSQSPRYKVAKRGQDVALRCDPISGHVSLFWYQQALGQGPEFLTYFQNEAQLDKSGLPSDRFFAERPEGSVSTLKIQRTQQEDSAVYLCASSAYGRGLTDTQYFGPGTRLTVL.

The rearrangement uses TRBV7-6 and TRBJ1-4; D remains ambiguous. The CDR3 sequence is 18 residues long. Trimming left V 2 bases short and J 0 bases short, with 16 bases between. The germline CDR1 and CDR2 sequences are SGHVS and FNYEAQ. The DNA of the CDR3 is TGTGCCAGCAGCTTATTTTCCATAGGAGCCGCAACTAATGAAAAACTGTTTTTT. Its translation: CASSLFSIGAATNEKLFF.

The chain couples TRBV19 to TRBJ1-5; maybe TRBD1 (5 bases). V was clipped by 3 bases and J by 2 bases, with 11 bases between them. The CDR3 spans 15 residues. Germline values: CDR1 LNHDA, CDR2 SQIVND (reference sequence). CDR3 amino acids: CASSMGQGGNQPQHF. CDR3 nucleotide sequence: TGTGCCAGTAGTATGGGGCAGGGCGGCAATCAGCCCCAGCATTTT.

The chain's CDR3 is CASSLAMGQGALTEAFF. CDR3 DNA sequence: TGTGCCAGCAGCTTAGCGATGGGACAGGGGGCGCTTACTGAAGCTTTCTTT. The J gene is TRBJ1-1, the V gene TRBV7-6; TRBD1 aligns across 12 bases. V shed 0 bases and J 5 bases; nucleotides not matched to a gene: 7. Germline loops: CDR1 SGHVS, CDR2 FNYEAQ. There are 17 residues in the CDR3.

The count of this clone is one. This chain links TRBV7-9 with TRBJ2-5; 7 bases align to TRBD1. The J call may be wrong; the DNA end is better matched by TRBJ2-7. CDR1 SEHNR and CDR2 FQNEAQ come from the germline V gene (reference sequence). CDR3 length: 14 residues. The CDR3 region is CASSLSDRDYEQYF. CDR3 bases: TGTGCCAGCAGCTTATCCGACAGGGACTACGAGCAGTACTTC.

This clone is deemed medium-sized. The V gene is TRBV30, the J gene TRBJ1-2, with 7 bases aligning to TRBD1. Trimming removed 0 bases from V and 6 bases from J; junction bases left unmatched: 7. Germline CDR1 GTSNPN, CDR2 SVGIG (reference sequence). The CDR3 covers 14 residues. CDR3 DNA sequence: TGTGCCTGGAGTGTAGGGGCAGGGGGTAATGGCTACACCTTC. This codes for CAWSVGAGGNGYTF.

This CDR3 is CASSLQVSPQSRANVLTF. CDR3 coding DNA: TGTGCCAGCAGCCTACAGGTTAGTCCACAAAGTCGGGCCAACGTCCTGACTTTC. The chain links TRBV7-7 to TRBJ2-6, with D possibly matching TRBD1 (5 bases). Trimming shortened V by 5 bases and J by 5 bases, and 22 bases separated the two germline ends. Germline lookup yields CDR1 SSHAT and CDR2 FNYEAQ (reference sequence). CDR3 length: 18 amino acids.

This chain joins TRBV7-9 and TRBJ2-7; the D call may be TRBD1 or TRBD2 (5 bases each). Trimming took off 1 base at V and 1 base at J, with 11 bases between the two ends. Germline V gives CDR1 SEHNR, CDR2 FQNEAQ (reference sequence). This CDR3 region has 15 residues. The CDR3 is CASSLVGERSYEQYF. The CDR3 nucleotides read TGTGCCAGCAGCTTAGTGGGGGAGAGATCCTACGAGCAGTACTTC.

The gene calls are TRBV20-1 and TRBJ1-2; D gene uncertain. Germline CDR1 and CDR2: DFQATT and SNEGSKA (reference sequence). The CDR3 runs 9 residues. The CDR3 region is CSPNYGYTF. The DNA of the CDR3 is TGCAGCCCAAACTATGGCTACACCTTC.

CDR3 DNA sequence: TGTGCCAGCAGTGCAGGACTTTACGAGCAGTACTTC. Amino acid sequence: CASSAGLYEQYF. This chain uses TRBV27 with TRBJ2-7; D is perhaps TRBD2 (5 bases). In germline, CDR1 is MNHEY, CDR2 SMNVEV (reference sequence). The CDR3 is made up of 12 amino acids. With 5 bases removed from V and 4 bases from J, the gap between germline ends came to 9 bases.

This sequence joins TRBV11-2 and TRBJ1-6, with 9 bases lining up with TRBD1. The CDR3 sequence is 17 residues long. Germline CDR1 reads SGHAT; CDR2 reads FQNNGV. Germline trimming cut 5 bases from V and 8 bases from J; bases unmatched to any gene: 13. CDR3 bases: TGTGCCAGCAGCCCACACCCGAGGACAGGGGCGGATTCACCCCTCCACTTT. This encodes CASSPHPRTGADSPLHF.

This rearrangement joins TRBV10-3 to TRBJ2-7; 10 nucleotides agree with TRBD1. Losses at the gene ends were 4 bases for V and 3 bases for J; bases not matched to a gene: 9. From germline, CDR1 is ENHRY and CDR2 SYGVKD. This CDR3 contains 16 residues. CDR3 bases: TGTGCCATCAGTGGAGAGGGGGGGACAGGGGACTACGAGCAGTACTTC. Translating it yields CAISGEGGTGDYEQYF.

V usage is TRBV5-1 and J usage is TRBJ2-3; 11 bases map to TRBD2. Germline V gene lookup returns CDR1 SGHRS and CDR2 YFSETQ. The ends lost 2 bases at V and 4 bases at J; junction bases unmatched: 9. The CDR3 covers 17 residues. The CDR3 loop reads CASSFPTSGERPDTQYF. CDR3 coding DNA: TGCGCCAGCAGCTTCCCGACTAGCGGGGAGAGGCCAGATACGCAGTATTTT.

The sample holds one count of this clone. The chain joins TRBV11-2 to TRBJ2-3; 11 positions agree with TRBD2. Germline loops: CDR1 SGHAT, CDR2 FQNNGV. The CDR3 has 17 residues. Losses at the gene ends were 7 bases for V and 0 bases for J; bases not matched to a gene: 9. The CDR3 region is CASKNPGTSGSTDTQYF. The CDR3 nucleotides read TGTGCCAGCAAAAACCCCGGGACTAGCGGTAGCACAGATACGCAGTATTTT.

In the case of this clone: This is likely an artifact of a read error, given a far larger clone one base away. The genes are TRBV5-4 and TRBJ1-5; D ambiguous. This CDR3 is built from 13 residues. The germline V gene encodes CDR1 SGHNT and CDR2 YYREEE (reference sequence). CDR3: CAGSRDGNQPQHF. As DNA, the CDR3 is TGTGCCGGCAGCCGAGACGGTAATCAGCCCCAGCATTTT. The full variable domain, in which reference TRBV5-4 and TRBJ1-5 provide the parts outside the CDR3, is ETGVTQSPTHLIKTRGQQVTLRCSSQSGHNTVSWYQQALGQGPQFIFQYYREEENGRGNFPPRFSGLQFPNYSSELNVNALELDDSALYLCAGSRDGNQPQHFGDGTRLSIL.

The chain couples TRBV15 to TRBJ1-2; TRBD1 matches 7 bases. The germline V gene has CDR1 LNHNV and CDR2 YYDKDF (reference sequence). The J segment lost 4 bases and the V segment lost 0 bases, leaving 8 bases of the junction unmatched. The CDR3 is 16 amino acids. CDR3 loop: CATSRDAGRGLYGYTF. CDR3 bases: TGTGCCACCAGCAGAGATGCTGGGAGGGGGCTCTATGGCTACACCTTC.

In DNA form, the CDR3 reads TGTGCCAGCAGTTACTCTGAACAGGGCCCGTATGGCTACACCTTC. This translates into CASSYSEQGPYGYTF. The chain links TRBV6-5 to TRBJ1-2; D might be TRBD1 (6 bases). The CDR3 runs to 15 residues. Trimming shortened V by 0 bases and J by 5 bases, and 13 bases separated the two germline ends. The germline gives CDR1 MNHEY, CDR2 SVGAGI.